This TCR beta chain comes out of a study of Ad26.COV2.S vaccination and SARS-CoV-2 variants. The data were produced by immunoSEQ multiplex PCR, yet TCRdb's version contains in-frame clones alone and is incomplete. Found here are fewer than 400,000 clones, 70% to 90% of them singletons; the top ten hold 3% to 3.5%. Findings and limits, study-wide: Placebo and vaccine recipients had non-spike TCR breadth that was similar.

On this clone itself: Its cognate antigen is unknown.

Germline CDR1 reads MNHEY; CDR2 reads SVGAGI. V was trimmed by 4 bases and J by 4 bases, leaving 13 bases between them. This CDR3 spans 14 amino acids. Treatment denoted: some 19 received Ad26.COV2.S at low or high dose, single or two shots; about 5 received placebo; per-sample allocation not given. Day 63 following the first vaccine or placebo injection was when the samples were taken. The source of this sequence is a person between 18 and 65 years old who received the Ad26.COV2.S COVID-19 vaccine or a placebo. This material consisted of peripheral blood, taken in a trial of Ad26.COV2.S vaccine versus placebo. The chain recombines TRBV6-5 with TRBJ1-1; D is unresolved. The CDR3 bases are TGTGCCAGCAGTTGGGAGGTTACGAGCACTGAAGCTTTCTTT. Translation: CASSWEVTSTEAFF.